The 2 T cell receptor beta chains in this list originate from one sample, sequenced in a study of immune heterogeneity within non-small cell lung tumors. Multiplex PCR (32 V and 13 J primers) was used to amplify the TCR beta CDR3. TCRdb called the multiplex PCR reads again in MiXCR, with one record for every CDR3 protein. In the table there are 2,500 to 3,000 distinct CDR3 sequences, under 15% of which are singletons. For each sample, template was around 650 ng of bulk tumor genomic DNA. Multiple biopsies spaced far apart were taken from each primary tumor during surgery. Patients went through curative surgery, and their non-small cell lung cancer was untreated and newly diagnosed. The sequenced material came from lung tumor tissue. The receptors stem from a female donor with non-small cell lung cancer.

By share, this clonotype ranks as medium-sized (0.01 to 0.1%). V and J are TRBV12-3 or TRBV12-4 and TRBJ2-7, with 7 positions matching TRBD1. This CDR3 is 14 amino acids long. V was clipped by 4 bases and J by 2 bases; unmatched bases: 5. This chain's CDR3 is CASSSSGQTYEQYF. In DNA, the CDR3 is TGTGCCAGCAGTTCCTCGGGACAGACCTACGAGCAGTACTTC.

This clonotype is medium-sized in the sample. The chain links TRBV27 to TRBJ1-6, with a weak D call TRBD1 (5 bases). Germline CDR1 is MNHEY and CDR2 is SMNVEV (reference sequence). This CDR3 is built from 16 residues. The V end was cut by 3 bases, the J end by 7 bases, with 16 bases between. CDR3 residues: CASSFRQGLGNSPLHF. The DNA of the CDR3 is TGTGCCAGCAGTTTTCGTCAGGGATTGGGGAATTCACCCCTCCACTTT.